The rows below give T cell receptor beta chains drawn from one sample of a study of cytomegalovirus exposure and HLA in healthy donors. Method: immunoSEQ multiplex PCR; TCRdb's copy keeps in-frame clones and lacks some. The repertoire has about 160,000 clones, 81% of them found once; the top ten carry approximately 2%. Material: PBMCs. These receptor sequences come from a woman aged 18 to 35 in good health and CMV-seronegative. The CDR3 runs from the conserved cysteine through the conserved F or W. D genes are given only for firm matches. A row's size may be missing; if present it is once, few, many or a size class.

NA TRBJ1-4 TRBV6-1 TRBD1 CAGRDRGGDEKLFF TGTGCCGGGCGGGACAGGGGGGGGGATGAAAAACTGTTTTTT
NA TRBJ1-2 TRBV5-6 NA CASSTGQSNYGYTF TGTGCCAGCAGCACCGGACAGTCTAACTATGGCTACACCTTC
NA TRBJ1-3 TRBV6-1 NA CASSLRTVSGNTIYF TGTGCCAGCAGTCTTCGGACAGTTTCTGGAAACACCATATATTTT
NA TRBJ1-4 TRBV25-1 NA CASSEGREMEGLFF TGTGCCAGCAGTGAAGGGAGGGAGATGGAGGGGCTGTTTTTT
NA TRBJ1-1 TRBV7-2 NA CASSPGGRRDTEAFF TGTGCCAGCAGCCCGGGGGGGCGGAGGGACACTGAAGCTTTCTTT
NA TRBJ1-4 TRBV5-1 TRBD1 CASSPEYRGHQKLFF TGCGCCAGCAGCCCGGAGTACAGGGGGCATCAAAAACTGTTTTTT
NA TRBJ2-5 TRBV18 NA CASSPLGGTETQYF TGTGCCAGCTCACCACTGGGGGGTACAGAGACCCAGTACTTC
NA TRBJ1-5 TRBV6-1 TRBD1 CASSESLTGEGNQPQHF TGTGCCAGCAGTGAATCCTTGACAGGGGAGGGCAATCAGCCCCAGCATTTT
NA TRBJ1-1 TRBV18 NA CASSPLAGGDTEAFF TGTGCCAGCTCACCACTGGCGGGCGGGGACACTGAAGCTTTCTTT
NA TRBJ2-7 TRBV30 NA CAFDRTGLVYEQYF TGTGCCTTCGACAGGACTGGATTGGTCTACGAGCAGTACTTC
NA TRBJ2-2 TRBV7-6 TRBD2 CASSSPKVGGDAGELFF TGTGCCAGCAGCTCACCTAAAGTGGGGGGGGACGCCGGGGAGCTGTTTTTT
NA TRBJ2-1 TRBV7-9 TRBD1 CASSGIQGAYNEQFF TGTGCCAGCAGCGGGATTCAGGGGGCGTACAATGAGCAGTTCTTC
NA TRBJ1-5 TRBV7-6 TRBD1 CASSLMAGTGAGNQPQHF TGTGCCAGCAGCTTAATGGCTGGGACAGGGGCCGGCAATCAGCCCCAGCATTTT
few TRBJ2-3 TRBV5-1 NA CASSLGVSSTDTQYF TGCGCCAGCAGCTTGGGTGTGTCAAGCACAGATACGCAGTATTTT
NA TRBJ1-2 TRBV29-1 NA CSVEEPRQAYYGYTF TGCAGCGTTGAAGAGCCCCGACAGGCGTACTATGGCTACACCTTC
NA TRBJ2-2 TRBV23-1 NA CASQRNSTQNTGELFF TGCGCCAGCCAGAGGAACTCGACGCAGAACACCGGGGAGCTGTTTTTT
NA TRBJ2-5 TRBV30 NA CAWTSKNRETQYF TGTGCCTGGACCTCGAAAAATCGGGAGACCCAGTACTTC
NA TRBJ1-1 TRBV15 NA CATSIRGNTEAFF TGTGCCACCAGCATCAGGGGGAACACTGAAGCTTTCTTT
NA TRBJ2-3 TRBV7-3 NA CASRRGAGGTDTQYF TGTGCCAGCAGGAGAGGAGCGGGCGGCACAGATACGCAGTATTTT
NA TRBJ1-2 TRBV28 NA CASSNQGDYGYTF TGTGCCAGCAGTAACCAGGGCGACTATGGCTACACCTTC
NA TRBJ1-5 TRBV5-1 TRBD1 CASSLTGINQPQHF TGCGCCAGCAGCCTGACAGGGATCAATCAGCCCCAGCATTTT
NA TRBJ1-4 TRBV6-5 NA CASSPSPATNEKLFF TGTGCCAGCAGTCCTAGCCCGGCAACTAATGAAAAACTGTTTTTT
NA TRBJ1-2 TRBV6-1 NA CASSEGPGDSNYGYTF TGTGCCAGCAGTGAAGGGCCCGGGGATTCTAACTATGGCTACACCTTC
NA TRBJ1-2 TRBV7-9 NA CASSGRTADYGYTF TGTGCCAGCAGCGGCCGGACAGCTGACTATGGCTACACCTTC
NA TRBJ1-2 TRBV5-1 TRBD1 CASSLDRGPSNYGYTF TGCGCCAGCAGCTTGGACAGGGGGCCGTCCAACTATGGCTACACCTTC
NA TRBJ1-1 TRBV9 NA CASSVEWGGGVAFF TGTGCCAGCAGCGTAGAATGGGGAGGCGGAGTAGCTTTCTTT
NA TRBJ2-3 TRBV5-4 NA CASSPKPGNTDTQYF TGTGCCAGCAGCCCTAAACCCGGGAACACAGATACGCAGTATTTT
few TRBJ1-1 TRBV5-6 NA CASSKTGLTEAFF TGTGCCAGCAGCAAAACAGGGCTCACTGAAGCTTTCTTT
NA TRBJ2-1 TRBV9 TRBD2 CASSVGSSGRYNEQFF TGTGCCAGCAGCGTCGGTTCTAGCGGGAGATACAATGAGCAGTTCTTC
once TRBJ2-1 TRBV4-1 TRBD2 CASSQDRTSGGYHNEQFF TGCGCCAGCAGCCAAGATCGGACTAGCGGGGGCTATCACAATGAGCAGTTCTTC
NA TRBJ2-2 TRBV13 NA CASSLGLGSTGELFF TGTGCCAGCAGCTTAGGACTAGGGAGCACCGGGGAGCTGTTTTTT
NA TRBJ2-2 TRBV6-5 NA CASSWHRAGELFF TGTGCCAGCAGCTGGCATCGGGCCGGGGAGCTGTTTTTT
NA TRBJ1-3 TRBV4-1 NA CASSQEGQPALGNTIYF TGCGCCAGCAGCCAAGAGGGCCAGCCGGCCCTGGGAAACACCATATATTTT
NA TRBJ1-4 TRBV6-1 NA CASSNWEPTNEKLFF TGTGCCAGCAGTAACTGGGAGCCAACTAATGAAAAACTGTTTTTT
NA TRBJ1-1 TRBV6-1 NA CASSIGQNTEAFF TGTGCCAGCAGTATTGGACAGAACACTGAAGCTTTCTTT
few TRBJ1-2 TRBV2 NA CASSAHYGYTF TGTGCCAGCAGTGCTCACTATGGCTACACCTTC